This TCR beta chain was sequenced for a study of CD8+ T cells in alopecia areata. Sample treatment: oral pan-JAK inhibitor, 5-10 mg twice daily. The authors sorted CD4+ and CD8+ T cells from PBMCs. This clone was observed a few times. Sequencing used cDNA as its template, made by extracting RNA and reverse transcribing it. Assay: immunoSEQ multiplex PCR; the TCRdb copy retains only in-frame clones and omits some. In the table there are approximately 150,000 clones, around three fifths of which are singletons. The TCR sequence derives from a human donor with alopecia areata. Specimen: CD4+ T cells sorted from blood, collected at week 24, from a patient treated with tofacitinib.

CDR3: CAWSSSSQAQYF. The CDR3 nucleotides read TGTGCCTGGAGTTCCTCTAGTCAGGCGCAGTATTTT. This chain uses TRBV30 with TRBJ2-3; D ambiguous. Germline CDR1 reads GTSNPN; CDR2 reads SVGIG (reference sequence). Between the trimmed V and J ends, which lost 2 bases and 10 bases, there was a span of 13 bases. CDR3 length: 12 amino acids. The full variable domain, its missing parts supplied by reference TRBV30 and TRBJ2-3, is SQTIHQWPATLVQPVGSPLSLECTVEGTSNPNLYWYRQAAGRGLQLLFYSVGIGQISSEVPQNLSASRPQDRQFILSSKKLLLSDSGFYLCAWSSSSQAQYFGPGTRLTVL.